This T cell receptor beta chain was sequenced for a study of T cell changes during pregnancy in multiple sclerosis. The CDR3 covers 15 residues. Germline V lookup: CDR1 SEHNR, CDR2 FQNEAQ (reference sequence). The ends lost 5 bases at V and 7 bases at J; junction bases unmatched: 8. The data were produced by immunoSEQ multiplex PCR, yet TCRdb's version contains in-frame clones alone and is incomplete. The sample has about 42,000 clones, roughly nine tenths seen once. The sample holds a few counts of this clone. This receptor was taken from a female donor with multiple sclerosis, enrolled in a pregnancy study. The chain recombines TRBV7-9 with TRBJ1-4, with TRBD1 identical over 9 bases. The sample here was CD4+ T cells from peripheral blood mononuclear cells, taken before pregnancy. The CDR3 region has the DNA TGTGCCAGCAGCCAGGACAGGGGAGGGGGTGAAAAACTGTTTTTT. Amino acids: CASSQDRGGGEKLFF.